The present T cell receptor beta chain was sequenced within a study of T-cell reconstitution after alpha-beta-depleted transplantation in children. Germline V gene sequence: CDR1 LGHNA, CDR2 YSLEER. V shed 1 base and J 6 bases; nucleotides not matched to a gene: 7. The CDR3 runs to 16 residues. Library preparation (for TCRbeta) was performed with unique molecular identifiers. TCRdb passed the PCR reads through MiXCR, listing each CDR3 protein once. This table has about 340,000 distinct CDR3 sequences, 15% to 20% appearing once. In this sample, this clonotype turned up a few times. Its target is not known. Findings and caveats of the study: For some patients, TCRbeta diversity was high at day 60 because of recipient T cells and thymic progenitors that survived. As was reported, about two months after transplant, alpha-beta T cells came from several hundred expanded graft clones. Newly made T cells mostly supplied T-cell counts and diversity one year after transplant.

Sequenced material: PBMCs, mostly from graft donor cells, taken 360 days after TCRalphabeta/CD19-depleted stem cell transplant. The source of this sequence is a male patient aged 2 to 9 who had a stem cell transplant for acute lymphoblastic leukemia, so the T cells may come from the graft donor. The V gene is TRBV4-3, the J gene TRBJ2-1; the match to TRBD2 covers 9 bases. CDR3 region: CASSQVWLAGTNEQFF. The CDR3 DNA reads TGCGCCAGCAGCCAAGTCTGGCTAGCGGGAACCAATGAGCAGTTCTTC.